The 5 T cell receptor beta chains given below trace back to one sample, sequenced in a study of blood T cell repertoires in COVID-19. Only in-frame clones appear in the TCRdb table, and some are missing; sequencing was by immunoSEQ multiplex PCR. The table records roughly 180,000 clones, roughly 84% of them present only once. The sequencing sample was made of PBMCs or T cells enriched from blood (not recorded which). These receptors all come from a man between 60 and 70 years old who had recovered from COVID-19.

The chain uses TRBV20-1 and TRBJ1-6, with 8 bases matching TRBD1. CDR3 length: 15 amino acids. With V trimmed by 3 bases and J by 10 bases, 11 bases remained unmatched. CDR1 is DFQATT and CDR2 is SNEGSKA in the germline V gene (reference sequence). CDR3 DNA: TGCAGTGCTAGTGTGACAGGGGAATCGCGATCACCCCTCCACTTT. Encoded protein: CSASVTGESRSPLHF.

This rearrangement joins TRBV19 to TRBJ1-5; TRBD1 matches at 9 bases. This CDR3 region has 19 residues. V lost 2 bases to trimming and J lost 0 bases; unmatched junction nucleotides: 11. Germline assignment: CDR1 LNHDA and CDR2 SQIVND (reference sequence). In DNA form, the CDR3 reads TGTGCCAGTAGTATATGGCGAGGGACAGGGCCCTTTAGCAATCAGCCCCAGCATTTT. Protein product: CASSIWRGTGPFSNQPQHF.

The chain employs TRBV5-5 and TRBJ1-2; weak D call: TRBD1 (5 bases). The CDR3 totals 16 residues. The V and J ends lost 0 bases and 3 bases respectively, with 15 bases between them. Germline CDR1 reads SGHKS; CDR2 reads YYEKEE (reference sequence). The CDR3 nucleotides are TGTGCCAGCAGCTTGGCCCTGCTCATAGGGGACTATGGCTACACCTTC. This gives the protein CASSLALLIGDYGYTF.

This chain uses TRBV9 with TRBJ2-3; possible D gene TRBD2, 7 bases. The CDR3 is 16 amino acids. Trimming removed 5 bases at V and 3 bases at J, with 19 bases between. Germline V gives CDR1 SGDLS, CDR2 YYNGEE. The CDR3 DNA follows: TGTGCCAGCAGTCAGTGGGGGGGCGAGGGAACAGATACGCAGTATTTT. Translation gives CASSQWGGEGTDTQYF.

The chain couples TRBV18 to TRBJ2-7, with TRBD1 matching over 12 bases. The V gene's germline CDR1 is KGHSH and CDR2 LQKENI. This CDR3 region has 15 residues. V trimming: 3 bases; J trimming: 4 bases; junction bases outside the gene matches: 4. As DNA, the CDR3 is TGTGCCAGCTCACCCGGGACAGGGGGCGCGTACGAGCAGTACTTC. It translates to CASSPGTGGAYEQYF.